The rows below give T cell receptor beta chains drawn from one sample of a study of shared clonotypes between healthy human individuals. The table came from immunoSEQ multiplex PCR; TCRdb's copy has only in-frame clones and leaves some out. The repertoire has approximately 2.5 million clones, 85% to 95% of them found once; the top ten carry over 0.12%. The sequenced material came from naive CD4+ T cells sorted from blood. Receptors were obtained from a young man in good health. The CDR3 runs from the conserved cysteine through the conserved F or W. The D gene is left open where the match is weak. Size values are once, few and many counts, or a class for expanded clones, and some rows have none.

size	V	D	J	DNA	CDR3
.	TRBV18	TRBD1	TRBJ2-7	TGTGCCAGCTCACCCCTAGGGCCAGGGGGAGAAGAGGACGAGCAGTACTTC	CASSPLGPGGEEDEQYF
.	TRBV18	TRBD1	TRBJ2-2	TGTGCCAGCTCACCGGGGACAGGAAACACCGGGGAGCTGTTTTTT	CASSPGTGNTGELFF
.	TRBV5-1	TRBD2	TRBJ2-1	TGCGCCAGCAGCGTCGAAGGGGCTAGCGGAAGGGTTGAGCAGTTCTTC	CASSVEGASGRVEQFF
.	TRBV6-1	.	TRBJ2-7	TGTGCCAGCAGTCCCCGGGTCCCCACCTACGAGCAGTACTTC	CASSPRVPTYEQYF
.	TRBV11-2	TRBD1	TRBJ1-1	TGTGCCAGCAGCGTGGGACAGGAGAGCACTGAAGCTTTCTTT	CASSVGQESTEAFF
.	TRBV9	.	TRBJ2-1	TGTGCCAGCAGCCCCCTGGGGGCGGGGATTTCCTACAATGAGCAGTTCTTC	CASSPLGAGISYNEQFF
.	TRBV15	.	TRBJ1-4	TGTGCCACCAGCAGAGACAGGACGAATGAAAAACTGTTTTTT	CATSRDRTNEKLFF
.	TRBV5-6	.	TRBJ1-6	TGTGCCAGCAGCTTGGGACACCCCCCCTGGGCCCTCCACTTT	CASSLGHPPWALHF
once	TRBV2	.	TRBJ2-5	TGTGCCAGCAGTAAAGGGTTCCAAGAGACCCAGTACTTC	CASSKGFQETQYF
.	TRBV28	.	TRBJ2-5	TGTGCCAGCAGTTTGTTAGCGTTAGAGACCCAGTACTTC	CASSLLALETQYF
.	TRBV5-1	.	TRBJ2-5	TGCGCCAGCAGCTTGGTGAGGTTTGAGGGGGAATCAGGAGAGACCCAGTACTTC	CASSLVRFEGESGETQYF
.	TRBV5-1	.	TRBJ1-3	TGCGCCAGCAGCTCAACGGACACGAATGGAAACACCATATATTTT	CASSSTDTNGNTIYF
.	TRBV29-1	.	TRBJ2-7	TGCAGCGGACCGGGACGGATTACACTTCTGAGCTACGAGCAGTACTTC	CSGPGRITLLSYEQYF
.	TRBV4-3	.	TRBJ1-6	TGCGCCAGCAGCCAAGATCGGGGGCCCTATAATTCACCCCTCCACTTT	CASSQDRGPYNSPLHF
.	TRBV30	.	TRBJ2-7	TGTGCCTGGAGAAACAGGGGGGGGTCCTACGAGCAGTACTTC	CAWRNRGGSYEQYF
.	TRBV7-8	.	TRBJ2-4	TGTGCCAGCAGCTTAGGTCTCCGGGAAATTCAGTACTTC	CASSLGLREIQYF
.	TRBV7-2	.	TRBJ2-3	TGTGCCAGCAGCCGCAAATCTTCGGGCCGCCCAGATACGCAGTATTTT	CASSRKSSGRPDTQYF
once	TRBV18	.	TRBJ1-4	TGTGCCAGCTCACCACACCGGGGGGATGAAAAACTGTTTTTT	CASSPHRGDEKLFF
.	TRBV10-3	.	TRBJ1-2	TGTGCCATCAGAAGCGATGGCTACACCTTC	CAIRSDGYTF
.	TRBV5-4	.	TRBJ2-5	TGTGCCAGCAGCTTGGGTCGGGCAGAGACCCAGTACTTC	CASSLGRAETQYF
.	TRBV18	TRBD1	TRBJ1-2	TGTGCCAGCTCACCCGGACAGGGAAATGGCTACACCTTC	CASSPGQGNGYTF
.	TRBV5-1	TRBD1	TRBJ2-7	TGCGCCAGCAGCTTGGACCGGGACAGATACGAGCAGTACTTC	CASSLDRDRYEQYF
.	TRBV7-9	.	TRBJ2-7	TGTGCCAGCAGCTTCAGCCCGCCCTACGAGCAGTACTTC	CASSFSPPYEQYF
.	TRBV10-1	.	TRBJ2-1	TGCGCCAGCAGTGAGTCGAGCGGGACATTCAATGAGCAGTTCTTC	CASSESSGTFNEQFF
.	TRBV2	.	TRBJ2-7	TGTGCCAGCAGTGAATGGGGCAGTAGCTACGAGCAGTACTTC	CASSEWGSSYEQYF
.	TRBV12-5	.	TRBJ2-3	TGTGCTAGTGGTTTGAGGTCAGGGGCTGCAGATACGCAGTATTTT	CASGLRSGAADTQYF
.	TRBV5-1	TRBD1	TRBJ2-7	TGCGCCAGCAGCTCCGGACAGGGTTTCGTCGGGCTCGAGCAGTACTTC	CASSSGQGFVGLEQYF
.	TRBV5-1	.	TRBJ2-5	TGCGCCAGCAGCCAGGGCCAAGAGACCCAGTACTTC	CASSQGQETQYF
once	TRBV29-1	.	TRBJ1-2	TGCAGCGTTGGAGGGGTCGCTAACTATGGCTACACCTTC	CSVGGVANYGYTF
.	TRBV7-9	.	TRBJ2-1	TGTGCCAGCAGCTTATCGAGGGGACGGAGAGAGGAGCAGTTCTTC	CASSLSRGRREEQFF
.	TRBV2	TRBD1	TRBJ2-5	TGTGCCAGCACTTCAACAGGGGCCTGGGAGACCCAGTACTTC	CASTSTGAWETQYF
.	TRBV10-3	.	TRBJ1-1	TGTGCCATCAGTGGAGGTGGGGGGAACACTGAAGCTTTCTTT	CAISGGGGNTEAFF
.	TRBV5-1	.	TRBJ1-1	TGCGCCAGCAGCTTGGCCGAGGGAGGGATGAGGACTGAAGCTTTCTTT	CASSLAEGGMRTEAFF
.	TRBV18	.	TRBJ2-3	TGTGCCAGCTCACCTATCCGGGACTTCAGTACGCAGTATTTT	CASSPIRDFSTQYF
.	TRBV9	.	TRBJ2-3	TGTGCCAGCAGCCCAAGAGGGTTGAGCACAGATACGCAGTATTTT	CASSPRGLSTDTQYF
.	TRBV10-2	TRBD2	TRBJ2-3	TGCGCCAGCAGTGAATCGAGGGGGACTAGCGGGTACCCTCGCACAGATACGCAGTATTTT	CASSESRGTSGYPRTDTQYF
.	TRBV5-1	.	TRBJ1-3	TGCGCCAGCAGCATCGACGCCAACTCTGGAAACACCATATATTTT	CASSIDANSGNTIYF
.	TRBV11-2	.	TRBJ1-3	TGTGCCAGCAGCTTAGGTCATACGGGCTCTGGAAACACCATATATTTT	CASSLGHTGSGNTIYF
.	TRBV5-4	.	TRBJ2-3	TGTGCCAGCAGCTCCTCTACTCCTCCAGGTACGCAGTATTTT	CASSSSTPPGTQYF
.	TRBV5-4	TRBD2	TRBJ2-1	TGTGCCAGCAGTCTAAGCGGGATATCCTACAATGAGCAGTTCTTC	CASSLSGISYNEQFF
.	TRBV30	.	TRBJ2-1	TGTGCCTGGAGTGTACGGGGCCCTGAGCAGTTCTTC	CAWSVRGPEQFF
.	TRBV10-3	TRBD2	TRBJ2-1	TGTGCCATCAGTGAGTCCCTGACTAGCGGGGGGGCACGTGAGCAGTTCTTC	CAISESLTSGGAREQFF
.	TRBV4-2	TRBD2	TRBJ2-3	TGTGCCAGCAGCCAAGATGGGACTAGCGGGGGGAGCACAGATACGCAGTATTTT	CASSQDGTSGGSTDTQYF
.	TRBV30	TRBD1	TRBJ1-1	TGTGCCTGGGACGCAACAGGGGGGAACACTGAAGCTTTCTTT	CAWDATGGNTEAFF
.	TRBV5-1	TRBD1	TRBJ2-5	TGCGCCAGCAACCTTGGACAGGGGGAAGAGACCCAGTACTTC	CASNLGQGEETQYF
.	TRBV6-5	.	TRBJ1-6	TGTGCCAGCAGTTACGTCGGGGTTGTCAATTCACCCCTCCACTTT	CASSYVGVVNSPLHF
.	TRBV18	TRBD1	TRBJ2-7	TGTGCCAGCTCACCAAACGGGCAGGGGGTCCACGAGCAGTACTTC	CASSPNGQGVHEQYF
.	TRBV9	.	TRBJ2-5	TGTGCCAGCAGCGTACACTGGGAAGGGAAAGAGACCCAGTACTTC	CASSVHWEGKETQYF
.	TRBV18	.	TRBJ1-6	TGTGCCAGCTCACCACCGGGGCAGAATAATTCACCCCTCCACTTT	CASSPPGQNNSPLHF
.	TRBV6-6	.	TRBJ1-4	TGTGCCAGCGTTCAATACCCTACGGGCCACGTTTTCTTT	CASVQYPTGHVFF
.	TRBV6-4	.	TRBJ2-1	TGTGCCAGCAGCCGAATCGGGACATTAGATGAGCAGTTCTTC	CASSRIGTLDEQFF
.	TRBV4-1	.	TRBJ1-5	TGCGCCAGCAGCCAACTAACATACAATCAGCCCCAGCATTTT	CASSQLTYNQPQHF
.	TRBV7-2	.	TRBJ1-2	TGTGCCAGCAGCTCAGAAGGCGGGACCGCTAATTATGGCTACACCTTC	CASSSEGGTANYGYTF
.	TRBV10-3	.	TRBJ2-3	TGTGCCATCAGTGTTAACCCAGATACGCAGTATTTT	CAISVNPDTQYF
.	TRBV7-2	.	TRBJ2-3	TGTGCCAGCAGCCCAAGGACTAACACAGATACGCAGTATTTT	CASSPRTNTDTQYF
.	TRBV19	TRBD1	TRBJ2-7	TGTGCCAGTAGTCTCCCGGGACAGGGACTATACGAGCAGTACTTC	CASSLPGQGLYEQYF
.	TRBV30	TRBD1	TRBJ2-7	TGTGCCTGGAGTGGGCAGGGGGCAGGGAGATACGAGCAGTACTTC	CAWSGQGAGRYEQYF
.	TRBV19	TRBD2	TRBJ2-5	TGTGCCAGTAGTGGCCGACTAGCGGGGAAAGAGACCCAGTACTTC	CASSGRLAGKETQYF
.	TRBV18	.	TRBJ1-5	TGTGCCAGCTCGCCCAGTCGATCGGGGACGCCCCAGCATTTT	CASSPSRSGTPQHF